The clone carrying this T cell receptor beta chain has just a few counts. TCRdb recomputed calls from the 5' RACE reads with MiXCR, one row per CDR3 protein. The repertoire holds roughly 560,000 distinct CDR3 sequences, with just over 20% as singletons. This sample was included in a study of T-cell memory formation after mild COVID-19. V lost 4 bases and J lost 2, with 14 bases in between. This CDR3 is 15 amino acids long. The material sequenced was PBMCs or a T cell subset sorted from them (not recorded which). V gene TRBV12-3 or TRBV12-4 combines with J gene TRBJ2-5; D is ambiguous. This TCR derives from an adult woman who had mild COVID-19 (a few samples of this study predate the infection). Cell type and time point are not known. In nucleotides, the CDR3 is TGTGCCAGCAGTTCCAGGCGCAGGCCGCAAGAGACCCAGTACTTC. Amino acids: CASSSRRRPQETQYF.